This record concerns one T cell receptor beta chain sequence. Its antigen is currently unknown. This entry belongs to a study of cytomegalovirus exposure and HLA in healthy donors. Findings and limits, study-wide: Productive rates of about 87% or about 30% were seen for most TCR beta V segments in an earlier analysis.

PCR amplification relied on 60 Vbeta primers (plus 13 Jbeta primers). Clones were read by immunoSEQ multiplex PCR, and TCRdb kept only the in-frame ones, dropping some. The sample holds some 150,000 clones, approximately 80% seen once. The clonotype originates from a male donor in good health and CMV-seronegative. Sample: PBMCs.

The CDR3 coding sequence is TGTGCCAGCAGTTTCGACAGGGCTGGCACTGAAGCTTTCTTT. Protein sequence: CASSFDRAGTEAFF. The chain recombines TRBV6-5 with TRBJ1-1, with 7 bases aligning to TRBD1. Germline CDR1 MNHEY, CDR2 SVGAGI. This CDR3 spans 14 amino acids. Germline trimming cut 4 bases from V and 4 bases from J; bases unmatched to any gene: 6.